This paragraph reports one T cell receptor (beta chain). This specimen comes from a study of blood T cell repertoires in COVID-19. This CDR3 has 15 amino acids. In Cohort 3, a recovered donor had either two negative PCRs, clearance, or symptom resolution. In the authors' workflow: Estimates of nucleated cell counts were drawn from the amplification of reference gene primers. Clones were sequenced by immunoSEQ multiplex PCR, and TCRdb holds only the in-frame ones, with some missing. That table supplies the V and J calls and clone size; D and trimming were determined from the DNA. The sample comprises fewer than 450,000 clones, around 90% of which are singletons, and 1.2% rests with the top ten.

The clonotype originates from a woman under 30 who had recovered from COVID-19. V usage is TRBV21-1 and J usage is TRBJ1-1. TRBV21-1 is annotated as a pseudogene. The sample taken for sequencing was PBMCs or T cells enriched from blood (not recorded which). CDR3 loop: CASTLRGVGTVEAFF. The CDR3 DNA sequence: TGTGCCAGCACCCTACGGGGGGTGGGAACAGTTGAAGCTTTCTTT.